Here is one T cell receptor (beta chain) with its context. The sample belongs to a study of control samples from healthy donors and cancer patients. Some clones are missing from TCRdb's copy, which holds only in-frame ones; the method was immunoSEQ multiplex PCR. The sample has about 250,000 clones, over 70% seen once. V lost 4 bases to trimming and J lost 3 bases; unmatched junction nucleotides: 8. The germline V gene encodes CDR1 MNHEY and CDR2 SMNVEV (reference sequence). The CDR3 is made up of 16 amino acids. The chain uses TRBV27 and TRBJ1-5; 8 positions agree with TRBD1. This TCR was sampled from a woman between 55 and 75 years old with lung cancer. Sequencing was carried out using PBMCs. This CDR3 is CASSSQGARFNQPQHF. In DNA, the CDR3 is TGTGCCAGCAGTTCTCAGGGGGCGCGATTCAATCAGCCCCAGCATTTT.